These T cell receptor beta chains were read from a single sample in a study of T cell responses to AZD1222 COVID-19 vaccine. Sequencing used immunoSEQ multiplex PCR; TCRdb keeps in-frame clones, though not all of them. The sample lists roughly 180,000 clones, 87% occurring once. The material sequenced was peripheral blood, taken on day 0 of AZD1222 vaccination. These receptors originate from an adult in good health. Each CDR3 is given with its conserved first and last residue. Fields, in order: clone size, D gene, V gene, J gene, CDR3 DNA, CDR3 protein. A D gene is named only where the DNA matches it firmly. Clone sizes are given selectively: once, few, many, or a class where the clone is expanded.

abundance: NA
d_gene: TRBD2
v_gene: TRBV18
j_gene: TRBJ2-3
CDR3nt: TGTGCCAGCTCACCCTTGACTAGCGGGAGGGCCTCGGATACGCAGTATTTT
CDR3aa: CASSPLTSGRASDTQYF

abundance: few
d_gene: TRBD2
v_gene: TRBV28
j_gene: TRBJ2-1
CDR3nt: TGTGCCAGCAGTTGGGGGACTAGCGGGGAGCAGTTCTTC
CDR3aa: CASSWGTSGEQFF

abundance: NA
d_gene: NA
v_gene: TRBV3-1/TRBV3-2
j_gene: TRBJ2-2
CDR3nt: TGTGCCAGCAGCCAAGGTTTAACAGGCTGGACCGGGGAGCTGTTTTTT
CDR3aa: CASSQGLTGWTGELFF

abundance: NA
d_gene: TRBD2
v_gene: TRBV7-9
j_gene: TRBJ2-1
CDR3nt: TGTGCCGGCCGCCCCAAGGTGGGACTAGCGGGAGGATCCTACAATGAGCAGTTCTTC
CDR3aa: CAGRPKVGLAGGSYNEQFF

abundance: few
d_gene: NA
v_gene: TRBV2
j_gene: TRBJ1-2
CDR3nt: TGTGCCAGCCGGGATACGGGGTTTAGTGGCTACACCTTC
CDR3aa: CASRDTGFSGYTF

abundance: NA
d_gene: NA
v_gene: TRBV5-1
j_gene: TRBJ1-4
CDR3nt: TGCGCCAGCAGCTTTGACTCCACAACTAATGAAAAACTGTTTTTT
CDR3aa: CASSFDSTTNEKLFF

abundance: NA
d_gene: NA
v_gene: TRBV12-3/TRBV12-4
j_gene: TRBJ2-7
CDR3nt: TGTGCCAGCAGCCAGACAGGCTCCTACGAGCAGTACTTC
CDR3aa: CASSQTGSYEQYF

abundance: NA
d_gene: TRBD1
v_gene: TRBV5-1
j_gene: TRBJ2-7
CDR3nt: TGCGCCAGCAGCTTGTTGGAGACAGGGTCTTACGAGCAGTACTTC
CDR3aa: CASSLLETGSYEQYF

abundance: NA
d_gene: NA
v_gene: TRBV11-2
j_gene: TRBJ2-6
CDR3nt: TGTGCCAGCAGGGCGGGGGACAGGCGACTTTCTGGGGCCAACGTCCTGACTTTC
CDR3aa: CASRAGDRRLSGANVLTF

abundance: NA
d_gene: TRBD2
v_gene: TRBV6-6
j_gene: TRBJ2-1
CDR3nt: TGTGCCAGCAGCAAAAGGACCCCCGATACCAGTAGCGGGAGGAGAGATGAGCAGTTCTTC
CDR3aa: CASSKRTPDTSSGRRDEQFF

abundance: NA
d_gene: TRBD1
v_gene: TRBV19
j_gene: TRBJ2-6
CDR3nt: TGTGCCAGTAGTATGACAGGGCGTCCCACTGGGGCCAACGTCCTGACTTTC
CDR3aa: CASSMTGRPTGANVLTF

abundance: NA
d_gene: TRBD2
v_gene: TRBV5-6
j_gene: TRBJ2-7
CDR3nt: TGTGCCAGCAGCTTGGGATCTAGCGGGAGATGGTACGAGCAGTACTTC
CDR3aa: CASSLGSSGRWYEQYF

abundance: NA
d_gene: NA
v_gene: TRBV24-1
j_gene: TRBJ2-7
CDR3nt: TGTGCCACCAACGACTCCTACGAGCAGTACTTC
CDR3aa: CATNDSYEQYF

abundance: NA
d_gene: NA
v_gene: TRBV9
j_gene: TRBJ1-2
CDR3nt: TGTGCCAGCAGCGCCAGACAGGTGAACTATGGCTACACCTTC
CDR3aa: CASSARQVNYGYTF

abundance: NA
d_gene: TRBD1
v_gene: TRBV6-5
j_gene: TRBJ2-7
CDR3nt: TGTGCCAGCAGCGCCGGGACAGGTTTGTACGAGCAGTACTTC
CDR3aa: CASSAGTGLYEQYF

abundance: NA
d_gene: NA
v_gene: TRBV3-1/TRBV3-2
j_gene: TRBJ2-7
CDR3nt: TGTGCCAGCAGCCAAAAGACGAGCTCCTACGAGCAGTACTTC
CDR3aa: CASSQKTSSYEQYF

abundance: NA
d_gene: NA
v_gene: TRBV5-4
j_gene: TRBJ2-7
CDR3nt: TGTGCCAGCACCATTGACCCAACCGGGGTCGAGCAGTACTTC
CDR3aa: CASTIDPTGVEQYF

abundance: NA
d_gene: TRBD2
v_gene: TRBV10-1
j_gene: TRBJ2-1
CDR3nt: TGCGCCAGCAGTGAGTCCGGGACTAGCGATCTGAGCTCCTACAATGAGCAGTTCTTC
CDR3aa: CASSESGTSDLSSYNEQFF

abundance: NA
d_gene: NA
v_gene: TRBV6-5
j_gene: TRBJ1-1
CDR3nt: TGTGCCAGCAGAATATGGCAGATAAACACTGAAGCTTTCTTT
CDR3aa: CASRIWQINTEAFF

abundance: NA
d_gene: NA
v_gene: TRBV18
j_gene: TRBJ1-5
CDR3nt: TGTGCCAGCTCACCACAGCGCTCCTGGGACGGTTCTCAGCATTTT
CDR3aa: CASSPQRSWDGSQHF

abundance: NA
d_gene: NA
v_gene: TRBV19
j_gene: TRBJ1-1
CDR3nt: TGTGCCAGTAGCCGACTAGTTGGGCAAAGGAACACTGAAGCTTTCTTT
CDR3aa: CASSRLVGQRNTEAFF

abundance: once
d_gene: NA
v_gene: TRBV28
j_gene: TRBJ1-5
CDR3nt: TGTGCCAGCAGTTTCCCCGTACATCGAAGGCCCCAGCATTTT
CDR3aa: CASSFPVHRRPQHF

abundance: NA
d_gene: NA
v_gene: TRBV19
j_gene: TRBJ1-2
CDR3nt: TGTGCCAGTAGCACCCTAACCAACTATGGCTACACCTTC
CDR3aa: CASSTLTNYGYTF

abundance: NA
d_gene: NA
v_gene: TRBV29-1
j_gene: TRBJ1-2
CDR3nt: TGCAGCGCGGACCACCGGGGCGGCTACACCTTC
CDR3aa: CSADHRGGYTF

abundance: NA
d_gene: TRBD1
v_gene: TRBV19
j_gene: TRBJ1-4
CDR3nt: TGTGCCAGTAGTAGAGACAGGGGCGGCGAAAAACTGTTTTTT
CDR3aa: CASSRDRGGEKLFF

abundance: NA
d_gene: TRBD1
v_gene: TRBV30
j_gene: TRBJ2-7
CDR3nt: TGTGCCTGGAGTGCCTTTTTCCGAGACAGGGGACCCTACGAGCAGTACTTC
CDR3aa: CAWSAFFRDRGPYEQYF

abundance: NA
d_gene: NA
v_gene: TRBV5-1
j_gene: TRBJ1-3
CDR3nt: TGCGCCAGCACAAGGGAAGGGGCTGGAAACACCATATATTTT
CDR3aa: CASTREGAGNTIYF

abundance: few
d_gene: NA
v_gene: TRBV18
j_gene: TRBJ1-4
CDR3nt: TGTGCCAGCTCAGTTGGACGGCACCGGAATGAAAAACTGTTTTTT
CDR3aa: CASSVGRHRNEKLFF

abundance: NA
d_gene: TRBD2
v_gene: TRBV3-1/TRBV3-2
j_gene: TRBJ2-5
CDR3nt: TGTGCCAGCAGCCTTCCCGGGACTAGCGAAGAGACCCAGTACTTC
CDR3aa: CASSLPGTSEETQYF

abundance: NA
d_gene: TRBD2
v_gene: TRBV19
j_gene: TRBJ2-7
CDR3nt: TGTGCCAGTAGTATCGTCACTAGCGGGATCTACGAGCAGTACTTC
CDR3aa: CASSIVTSGIYEQYF

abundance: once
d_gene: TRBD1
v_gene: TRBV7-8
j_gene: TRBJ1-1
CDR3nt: TGTGCCAGCAGACGACAGGGGGCTAACACTGAAGCTTTCTTT
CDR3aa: CASRRQGANTEAFF

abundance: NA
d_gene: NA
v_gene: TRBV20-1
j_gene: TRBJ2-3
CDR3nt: TGCAGTGCTAGTAGCGGAGGGCCCACAGATACGCAGTATTTT
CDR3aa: CSASSGGPTDTQYF

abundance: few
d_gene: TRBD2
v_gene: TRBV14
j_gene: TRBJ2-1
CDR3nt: TGTGCCAGCAGCCAAGATCTCCGGACTAGCGGGAGATTGGATGAGCAGTTCTTC
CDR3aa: CASSQDLRTSGRLDEQFF

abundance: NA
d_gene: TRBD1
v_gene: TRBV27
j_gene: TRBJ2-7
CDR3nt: TGTGCCAGCAGTCCATCGGACAGGGGCTACGAGCAGTACTTC
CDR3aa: CASSPSDRGYEQYF

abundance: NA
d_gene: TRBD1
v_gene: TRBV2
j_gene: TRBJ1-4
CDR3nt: TGTGCCAGCAGCTCCCAACAGGGGGCTAATGAAAAACTGTTTTTT
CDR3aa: CASSSQQGANEKLFF

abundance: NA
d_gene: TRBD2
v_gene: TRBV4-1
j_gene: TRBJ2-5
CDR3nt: TGCGCCAGCAGCCAAGGACTAGCGGGACAAGAGACCCAGTACTTC
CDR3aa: CASSQGLAGQETQYF

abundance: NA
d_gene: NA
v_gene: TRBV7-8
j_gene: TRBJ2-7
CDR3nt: TGTGCCAGCAGCCCCCGAACGACCTACGAGCAGTACTTC
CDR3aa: CASSPRTTYEQYF

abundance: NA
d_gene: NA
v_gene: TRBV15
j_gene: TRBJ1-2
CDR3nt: TGTGCCACCAGCAGATACACCGACTATGGCTACACCTTC
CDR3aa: CATSRYTDYGYTF

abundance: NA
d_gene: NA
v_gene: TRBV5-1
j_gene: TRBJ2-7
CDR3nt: TGCGCCAGCGCTCTGTCGGGAGTGGCTTCCTACGAGCAGTACTTC
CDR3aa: CASALSGVASYEQYF

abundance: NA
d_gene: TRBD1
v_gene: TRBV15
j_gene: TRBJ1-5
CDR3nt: TGTGCCACCAGCAGAGGGACAGGGGGACAACAGCCCCAGCATTTT
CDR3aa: CATSRGTGGQQPQHF

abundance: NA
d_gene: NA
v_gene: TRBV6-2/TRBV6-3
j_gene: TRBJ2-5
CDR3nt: TGTGCCAGCAGTTATAATCTCGGAGGGAGTGGAGAGACCCAGTACTTC
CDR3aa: CASSYNLGGSGETQYF

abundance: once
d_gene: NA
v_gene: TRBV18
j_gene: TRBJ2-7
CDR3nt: TGTGCCAGCTCCCCCGACGTGGGGCCCTACGAGCAGTACTTC
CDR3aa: CASSPDVGPYEQYF

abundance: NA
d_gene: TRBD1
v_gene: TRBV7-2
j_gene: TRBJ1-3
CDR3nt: TGTGCCAGCAGCTTATCAGGGGGCTCTGGAAACACCATATATTTT
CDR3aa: CASSLSGGSGNTIYF

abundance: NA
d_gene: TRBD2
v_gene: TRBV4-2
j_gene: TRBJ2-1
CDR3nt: TGTGCCAGCAGCCAGGGAGGGGCGCGGGGACGTTCCTACAATGAGCAGTTCTTC
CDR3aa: CASSQGGARGRSYNEQFF

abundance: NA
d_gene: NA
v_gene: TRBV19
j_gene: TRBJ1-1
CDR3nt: TGTGCCAGTTTTCCCGACAGGCCGAACACTGAAGCTTTCTTT
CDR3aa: CASFPDRPNTEAFF